This entry features one T cell receptor beta chain sequence. Its cognate antigen is unknown. This record comes from a study of T cells in localized non-small cell lung cancer. Study-wide results and caveats: Heterogeneity cannot be ruled out, as sequencing used one tumor region only. Adjacent lung held a median approximately 50 of the top 100 tumor clones.

Produced via immunoSEQ multiplex PCR; TCRdb's table is partial and in-frame only. The data contain around 50,000 clones, approximately 83% of them singletons. This CDR3 is 14 amino acids long. V was clipped by 4 bases and J by 8 bases; unmatched bases: 6. Germline V gene sequence: CDR1 SEHNR, CDR2 FQNEAQ (reference sequence). The sample was peripheral blood, taken before any cancer treatment. The genes are TRBV7-9 and TRBJ1-2; the match to TRBD1 covers 11 bases. The TCR was taken from a female donor aged 60 or older with stage II squamous cell lung carcinoma. The CDR3 reads CASSSSGTGGGYTF. The CDR3 nucleotides read TGTGCCAGCAGCTCTTCCGGGACAGGGGGAGGCTACACCTTC.